This T cell receptor (beta chain) is from a study of CD8+CD57+ T cells in acquired aplastic anemia (dated by TCRdb to the late 2010s). Turning to the overall study: DNA extracted from sorted CD4+ and CD8+ cells had a mean of approximately 3.5 ug, with a range of roughly 0.17 to 27.4 ug. A CD8+CD57+ expansion meant a frequency higher than the mean frequency seen in healthy subjects. Broad study findings and their caveats: Patients and healthy controls showed no significant difference in CD8+ Simpson's diversity (P=0.060). Although roughly 29 CD8+ CDR3 sequences were shared by patients and controls, these sequences appeared highly expressed in patients and within the immunodominant clones of patients.

V is trimmed back by 10 bases and J by 3 bases, and the junction contains 9 bases that no gene match accounts for. CDR1 and CDR2 (SNHLY, FYNNEI) derive from the germline V gene. From cysteine to phenylalanine, the CDR3 is 13 amino acids long. Just CDR3 DNA is preserved here, 39 bases in frame from base 1. Expansion of CD8+CD57+ cells had been shown by flow cytometry in the patients chosen for sequencing. Severe acquired aplastic anemia was diagnosed in all patients according to International Study of Aplastic Anemia and Agranulocytosis and Camitta criteria. At the time blood was sampled, none of the patients had received any therapy. In the study, sorted CD4+ and CD8+ blood T cells from patients with severe aplastic anemia and from healthy subjects underwent deep sequencing of TCR repertoires. Patients were enrolled in the USA under clinicaltrials.gov protocols 00001620, 01623167, 00001397, 00071045, 00081523 and 00961064. Ficoll-Paque density gradient centrifugation was used to isolate peripheral blood mononuclear cells. Before DNA extraction, CD4+ and CD8+ T cells were sorted with FACS or magnetic beads.

Genomic DNA served as template for TCR beta VDJ combination and CDR3 sequence profiling. An Illumina HiSeq 2000 was the platform used for TCR repertoire sequencing. As for how the authors treated the data: TRBV/TRBJ rearrangement plots, CDR3 size and DJ length profiles, and Simpson's diversity index were used to evaluate the repertoires. The immunodominant clone was defined as the most abundant DNA sequence in deep sequencing data. CDR3 amino acid sequences were screened for sharing across subjects and compared with published repertoires and the VDJdb database. Using fastp at Q25 and MiXCR, TCRdb reprocessed the public reads and kept productive beta chains. Under each unique CDR3 protein, matching rows form one entry showing the most common genes and DNA. In this record, the V and J calls reflect TCRdb's handling and not the investigators' own analysis. Within this sample are about 160,000 distinct CDR3 sequences, with 45% to 55% of them counted one time only. The leading ten clones occupy 25% to 35% of the sample.

Worth noting for this clonotype: Its recognized antigen is unknown. Base qualities are missing; no much larger clone stands one base away.

The clonotype was recovered from a human donor with aplastic anemia. Sequencing was carried out using sorted CD4+, CD8+, or CD8+CD57+ T cells (not recorded which) from PBMCs. Recombination linked TRBV2 to TRBJ2-7, with 7 middle bases fitting TRBD1. The CDR3 region has the sequence CANSGQQNYEQYF. The DNA reads as follows: TGTGCCAACTCGGGACAGCAGAACTACGAGCAGTACTTC.